Each of the 14 T cell receptor beta chains below was sequenced from the same sample in a study of T-cell reconstitution after alpha-beta-depleted transplantation in children. TCRbeta library construction was performed incorporating unique molecular identifiers. TCRdb re-analysed the PCR reads in MiXCR, keeping a single row per CDR3 protein. Of about 470,000 distinct CDR3 sequences listed, around two fifths are singletons. The material was PBMCs, obtained before TCRalphabeta/CD19-depleted stem cell transplant. Source of these receptors: a girl under 10 years old with aplastic anemia, due to receive a stem cell transplant.

The count of this clonotype is one. The genes are TRBV28 and TRBJ2-2; D tentatively reads TRBD1 or TRBD2 (5 bases each). V was cut by 4 bases and J by 4 bases, with 10 bases left in between. Germline V gene lookup returns CDR1 MDHEN and CDR2 SYDVKM. The CDR3 is 14 residues long. In DNA, the CDR3 is TGTGCCAGCAGTTGGGGGTCTCCCACCGGGGAGCTGTTTTTT. Its translation: CASSWGSPTGELFF.

The chain recombines TRBV6-5 with TRBJ1-1; D uncertain. This CDR3 is 15 amino acids long. The V and J ends lost 0 bases and 1 base respectively, with 9 bases between them. CDR1 and CDR2 (germline): MNHEY, SVGAGI. CDR3 amino acids: CASSYSAYRNTEAFF. In nucleotides, the CDR3 is TGTGCCAGCAGTTACTCGGCGTATAGGAACACTGAAGCTTTCTTT.

This clonotype was observed many times. The chain couples TRBV16 to TRBJ2-5; no firm D call. Germline values: CDR1 KGHSY, CDR2 FQNENV. Trimming pared 3 bases from V and 7 bases from J, leaving 18 bases between. This CDR3 spans 15 amino acids. The CDR3 protein is CASSQVAPPFGTQYF. The CDR3 DNA reads TGTGCCAGCAGCCAGGTGGCACCCCCTTTCGGGACCCAGTACTTC.

This clonotype was observed many times. The rearrangement joins TRBV5-5 to TRBJ1-4; 7 bases agree with TRBD1. V shed 4 bases, J shed 0 bases, and the junction held 6 bases outside the gene matches. This CDR3 region has 16 residues. Germline values: CDR1 SGHKS, CDR2 YYEKEE (reference sequence). The CDR3 DNA sequence: TGTGCCAGCAGCCGGACAGGTCATGCAACTAATGAAAAACTGTTTTTT. Translating gives CASSRTGHATNEKLFF.

The genes are TRBV4-2 and TRBJ2-1; 15 bases are shared with TRBD2. The V gene's germline CDR1 is LGHNA and CDR2 YNFKEQ. The V segment lost 2 bases and the J segment 9 bases; nucleotides outside the gene matches: 8. The CDR3 covers 17 residues. In DNA, the CDR3 is TGTGCCAGCAGCCAAACCGGGACTAGCGGGAGGTTAAGTGAGCAGTTCTTC. It codes for CASSQTGTSGRLSEQFF.

This clonotype was seen many times. This chain connects TRBV20-1 to TRBJ1-1; a possible D gene is TRBD1 (5 bases). The V end lost 3 bases, the J end lost 3 bases, and 11 bases lay between the germline ends. The CDR3 runs 13 residues. Germline CDR1 and CDR2: DFQATT and SNEGSKA (reference sequence). CDR3 sequence: CSASPGGDTEAFF. The CDR3 nucleotides read TGCAGTGCTAGTCCGGGGGGGGACACTGAAGCTTTCTTT.

The sample holds a few counts of this clonotype. The chain recombines TRBV27 with TRBJ1-4; D ambiguous. V was pared by 3 bases and J by 5 bases, with 10 bases between. There are 14 residues in the CDR3. Germline V gene data show CDR1 as MNHEY and CDR2 as SMNVEV (reference sequence). For the CDR3, the DNA is TGTGCCAGCAGTTTGAACGGGGAGAATGAAAAACTGTTTTTT. Its protein is CASSLNGENEKLFF.

This clonotype was seen repeatedly, ten times or more. The genes are TRBV5-1 and TRBJ2-1; D uncertain. Germline-derived CDR1 and CDR2 are SGHRS and YFSETQ. Trimming left V 0 bases short and J 6 bases short, with 7 bases between. This CDR3 has 13 residues. The CDR3 loop reads CASSLVPSNEQFF. The CDR3 DNA follows: TGCGCCAGCAGCTTGGTACCCAGCAATGAGCAGTTCTTC.

The chain uses TRBV29-1 and TRBJ2-4; tentative D call: TRBD2 (5 bases). The germline gives CDR1 SQVTM, CDR2 ANQGSEA. There are 12 residues in the CDR3. Trimming cost V 7 bases and J 6 bases, with 13 bases left between them. This chain's CDR3 is CSGWTRVNIQYF. The DNA for the CDR3 is TGCAGCGGGTGGACGAGGGTAAACATTCAGTACTTC.

The rearrangement links TRBV12-3 or TRBV12-4 to TRBJ1-2; TRBD1 matches at 8 bases. V lost 8 bases to trimming and J lost 7 bases; unmatched junction nucleotides: 9. The CDR3 length is 13 residues. The CDR3: CASRAPQGAGYTF. The CDR3 nucleotides are TGTGCCAGCCGAGCTCCCCAGGGGGCTGGCTACACCTTC.

This chain uses TRBV4-1 with TRBJ1-2; the match to TRBD1 covers 7 bases. The V gene's germline CDR1 is MGHRA and CDR2 YSYEKL. This CDR3 spans 14 amino acids. After removal of 2 bases from V and 2 bases from J, the junction contained 2 bases not matched to a gene. The CDR3 reads CASSQPDRNYGYTF. The CDR3, as DNA: TGCGCCAGCAGCCAACCGGACAGGAACTATGGCTACACCTTC.

The rearrangement joins TRBV5-1 to TRBJ1-2, with a tentative D call TRBD1 (5 bases). Germline V gene lookup returns CDR1 SGHRS and CDR2 YFSETQ. The CDR3 extends over 14 amino acids. V was clipped by 2 bases and J by 4 bases, with 12 bases between them. The CDR3 here is CASSFAVGVYGYTF. CDR3 coding DNA: TGCGCCAGCAGCTTCGCAGTGGGGGTCTATGGCTACACCTTC.

J is TRBJ2-6 and V is TRBV20-1; the match to TRBD2 covers 10 bases. Germline V lookup: CDR1 DFQATT, CDR2 SNEGSKA (reference sequence). J gave up 2 bases and V 3 bases, and 10 bases lay outside the gene matches. The CDR3 runs to 18 residues. The CDR3 loop is CSARPSLAGSPGANVLTF. The DNA of the CDR3 is TGCAGTGCTAGGCCCTCACTAGCGGGGTCCCCTGGGGCCAACGTCCTGACTTTC.

The J gene is TRBJ2-7, the V gene TRBV18; 9 bases line up with TRBD1. V lost 5 bases to trimming and J lost 0 bases; unmatched junction nucleotides: 5. The CDR3 loop spans 15 amino acids. Germline V lookup: CDR1 KGHSH, CDR2 LQKENI. CDR3 residues: CASSYTTGGSYEQYF. CDR3 DNA sequence: TGTGCCAGCTCATACACGACAGGGGGCTCCTACGAGCAGTACTTC. The variable domain in full, completed from reference TRBV18 and TRBJ2-7, reads NAGVMQNPRHLVRRRGQEARLRCSPMKGHSHVYWYRQLPEEGLKFMVYLQKENIIDESGMPKERFSAEFPKEGPSILRIQQVVRGDSAAYFCASSYTTGGSYEQYFGPGTRLTVT.